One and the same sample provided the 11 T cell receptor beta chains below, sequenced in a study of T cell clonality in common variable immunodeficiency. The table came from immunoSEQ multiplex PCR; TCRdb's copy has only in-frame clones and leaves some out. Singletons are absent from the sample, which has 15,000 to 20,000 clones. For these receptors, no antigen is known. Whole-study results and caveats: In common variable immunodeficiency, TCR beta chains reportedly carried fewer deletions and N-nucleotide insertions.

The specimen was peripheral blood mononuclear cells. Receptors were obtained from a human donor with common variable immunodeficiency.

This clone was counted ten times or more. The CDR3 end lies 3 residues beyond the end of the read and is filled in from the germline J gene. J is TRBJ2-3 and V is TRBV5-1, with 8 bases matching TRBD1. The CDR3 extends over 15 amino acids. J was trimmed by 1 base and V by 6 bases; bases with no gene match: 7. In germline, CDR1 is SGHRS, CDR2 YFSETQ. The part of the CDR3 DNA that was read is TGCGCCAGCAACTACGACAGGGGAGGCACAGATACG. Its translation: CASNYDRGGTDT. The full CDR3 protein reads CASNYDRGGTDTQYF.

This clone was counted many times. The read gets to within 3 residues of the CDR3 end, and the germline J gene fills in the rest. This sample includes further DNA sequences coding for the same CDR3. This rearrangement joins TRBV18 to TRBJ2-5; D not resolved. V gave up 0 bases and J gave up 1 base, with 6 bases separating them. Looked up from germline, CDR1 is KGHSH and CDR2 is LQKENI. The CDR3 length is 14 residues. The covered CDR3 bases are TGTGCCAGCTCACCACCGAACAGCCAAGAGACC. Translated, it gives CASSPPNSQET. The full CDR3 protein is CASSPPNSQETQYF.

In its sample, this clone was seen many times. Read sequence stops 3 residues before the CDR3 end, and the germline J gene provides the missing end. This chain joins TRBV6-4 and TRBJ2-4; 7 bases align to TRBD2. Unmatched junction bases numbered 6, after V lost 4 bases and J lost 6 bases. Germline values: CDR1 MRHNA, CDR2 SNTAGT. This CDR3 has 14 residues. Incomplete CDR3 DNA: TGTGCCAGCAGTGGACGGCGGGGGATAAACATT. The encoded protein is CASSGRRGINI. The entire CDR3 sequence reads CASSGRRGINIQYF.

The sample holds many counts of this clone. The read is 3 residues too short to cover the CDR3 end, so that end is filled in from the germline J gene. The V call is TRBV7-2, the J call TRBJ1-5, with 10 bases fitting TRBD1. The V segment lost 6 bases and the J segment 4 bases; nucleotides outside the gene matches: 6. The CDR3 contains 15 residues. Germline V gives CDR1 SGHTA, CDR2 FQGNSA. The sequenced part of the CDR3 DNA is TGTGCCAGCAGGGCGACAGGGGGCGGAAATCAGCCC. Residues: CASRATGGGNQP. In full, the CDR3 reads CASRATGGGNQPQHF. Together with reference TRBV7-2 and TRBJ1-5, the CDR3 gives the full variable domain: GAGVSQSPSNKVTEKGKDVELRCDPISGHTALYWYRQSLGQGLEFLIYFQGNSAPDKSGLPSDRFSAERTGGSVSTLTIQRTQQEDSAVYLCASRATGGGNQPQHFGDGTRLSIL.

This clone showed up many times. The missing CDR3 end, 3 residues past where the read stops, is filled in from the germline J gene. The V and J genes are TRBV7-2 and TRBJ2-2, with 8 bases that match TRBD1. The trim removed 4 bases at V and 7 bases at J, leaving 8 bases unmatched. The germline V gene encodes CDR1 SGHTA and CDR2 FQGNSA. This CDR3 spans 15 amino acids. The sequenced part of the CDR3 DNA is TGTGCCAGCAGCTCCGGACAGGGTGCTAGCGGGGAG. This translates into CASSSGQGASGE. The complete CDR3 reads CASSSGQGASGELFF.

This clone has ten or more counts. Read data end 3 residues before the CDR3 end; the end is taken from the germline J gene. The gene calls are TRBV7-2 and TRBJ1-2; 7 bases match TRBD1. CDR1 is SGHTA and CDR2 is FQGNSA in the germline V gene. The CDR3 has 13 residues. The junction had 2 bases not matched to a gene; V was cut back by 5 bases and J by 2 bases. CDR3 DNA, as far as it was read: TGTGCCAGCAGCCCACAGGGGAACTATGGC. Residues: CASSPQGNYG. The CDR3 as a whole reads CASSPQGNYGYTF.

This chain's CDR3 is CASKTPGGVGANVLTF. CDR3 DNA (partial): TGTGCCAGTAAGACTCCCGGGGGGGTTGGGGCCAACGTC. The chain combines TRBV19 with TRBJ2-6; 8 bases agree with TRBD2. Coverage ceases 3 residues before the CDR3 finishes, and the germline J gene fills in the end. Germline V gene lookup returns CDR1 LNHDA and CDR2 SQIVND (reference sequence). The ends lost 7 bases at V and 3 bases at J; junction bases unmatched: 8. The CDR3 length is 16 residues.

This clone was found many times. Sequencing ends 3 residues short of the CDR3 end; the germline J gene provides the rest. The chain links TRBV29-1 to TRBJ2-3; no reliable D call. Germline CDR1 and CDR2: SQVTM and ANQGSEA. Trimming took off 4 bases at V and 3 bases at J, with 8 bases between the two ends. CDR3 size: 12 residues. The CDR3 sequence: CSVASRTDTQYF. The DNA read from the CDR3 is TGCAGCGTTGCCTCTAGAACAGATACG.

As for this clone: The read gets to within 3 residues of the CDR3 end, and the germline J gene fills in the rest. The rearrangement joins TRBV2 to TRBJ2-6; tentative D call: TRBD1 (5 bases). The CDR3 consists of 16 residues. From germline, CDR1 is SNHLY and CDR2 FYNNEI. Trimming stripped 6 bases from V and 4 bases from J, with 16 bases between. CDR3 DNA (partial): TGTGCCAGCAGGGGCCCTATAGGGGCCGGGGCCAACGTC. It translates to CASRGPIGAGANV. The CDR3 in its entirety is CASRGPIGAGANVLTF.

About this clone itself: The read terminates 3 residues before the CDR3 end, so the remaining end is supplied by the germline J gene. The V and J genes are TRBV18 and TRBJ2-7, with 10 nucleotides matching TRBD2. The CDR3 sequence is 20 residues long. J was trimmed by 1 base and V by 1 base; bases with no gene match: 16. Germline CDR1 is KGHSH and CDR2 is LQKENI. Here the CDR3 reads CASSPLPLVSGRASSYEQYF. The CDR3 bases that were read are TGTGCCAGCTCACCACTTCCGTTAGTGAGCGGGAGGGCCTCGTCCTACGAG.

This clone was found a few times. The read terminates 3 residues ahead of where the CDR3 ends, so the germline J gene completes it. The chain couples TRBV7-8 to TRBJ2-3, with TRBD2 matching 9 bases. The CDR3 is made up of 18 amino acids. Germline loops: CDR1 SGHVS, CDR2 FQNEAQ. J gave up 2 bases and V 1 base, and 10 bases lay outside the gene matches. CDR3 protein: CASSLVRLAGSSTDTQYF. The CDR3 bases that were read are TGTGCCAGCAGCTTAGTAAGGCTAGCGGGGTCTTCCACAGATACG.